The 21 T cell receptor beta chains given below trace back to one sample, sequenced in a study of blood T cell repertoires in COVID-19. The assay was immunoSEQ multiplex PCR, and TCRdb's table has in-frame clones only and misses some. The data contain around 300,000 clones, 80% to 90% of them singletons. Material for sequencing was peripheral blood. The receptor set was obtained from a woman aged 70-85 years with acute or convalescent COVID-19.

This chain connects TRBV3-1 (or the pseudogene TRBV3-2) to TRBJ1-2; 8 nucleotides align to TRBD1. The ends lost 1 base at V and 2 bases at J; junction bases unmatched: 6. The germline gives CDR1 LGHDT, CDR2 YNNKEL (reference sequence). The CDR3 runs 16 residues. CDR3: CASSQGRTGYNYGYTF. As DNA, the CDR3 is TGTGCCAGCAGCCAAGGAAGGACAGGGTACAACTATGGCTACACCTTC.

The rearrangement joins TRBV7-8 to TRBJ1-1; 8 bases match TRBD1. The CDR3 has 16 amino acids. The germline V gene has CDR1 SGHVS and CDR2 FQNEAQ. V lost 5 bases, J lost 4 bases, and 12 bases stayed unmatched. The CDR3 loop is CASSVGQGAWGTEAFF. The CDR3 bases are TGTGCCAGCAGCGTGGGGCAGGGGGCTTGGGGCACTGAAGCTTTCTTT.

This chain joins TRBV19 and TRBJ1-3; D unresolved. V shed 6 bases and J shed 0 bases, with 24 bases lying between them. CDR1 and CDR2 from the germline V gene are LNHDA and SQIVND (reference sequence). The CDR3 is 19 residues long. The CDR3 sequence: CASRAGRYVNHASGNTIYF. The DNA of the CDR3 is TGTGCCAGTAGAGCGGGTCGGTACGTAAATCATGCCTCTGGAAACACCATATATTTT.

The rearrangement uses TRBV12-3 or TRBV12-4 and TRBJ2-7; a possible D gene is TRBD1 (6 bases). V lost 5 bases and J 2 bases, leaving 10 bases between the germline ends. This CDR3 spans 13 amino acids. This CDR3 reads CASSRQVPYEQYF. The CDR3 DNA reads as TGTGCCAGCAGTCGACAGGTCCCCTACGAGCAGTACTTC.

The CDR3 nucleotides are TGTGCCTTTAATTCAGGGGCCCGGAACACTGAAGCTTTCTTT. The encoded protein is CAFNSGARNTEAFF. The chain carries TRBV30 and TRBJ1-1; the D gene is possibly TRBD1 (6 bases). Between the trimmed V and J ends, which lost 7 bases and 1 base, there was a span of 16 bases. CDR3 length: 14 residues. Germline V CDR1 and CDR2: GTSNPN, SVGIG (reference sequence).

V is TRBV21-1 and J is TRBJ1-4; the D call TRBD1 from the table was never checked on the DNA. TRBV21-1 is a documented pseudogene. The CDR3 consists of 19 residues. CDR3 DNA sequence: TGTGCCAGCAGCAAAGGGGTACAGGGGGGGGCCCAAAGGGATGAAAAACTGTTTTTT. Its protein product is CASSKGVQGGAQRDEKLFF.

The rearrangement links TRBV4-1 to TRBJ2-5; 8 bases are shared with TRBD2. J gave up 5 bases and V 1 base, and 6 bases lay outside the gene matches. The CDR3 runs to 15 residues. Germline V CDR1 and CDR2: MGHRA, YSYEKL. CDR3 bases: TGCGCCAGCAGCCAAGCCGGGACTAGAGGGGAGACCCAGTACTTC. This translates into CASSQAGTRGETQYF.

The CDR3 is CSVEGQGRYEQYF. CDR3 in DNA: TGCAGCGTTGAGGGACAGGGACGTTACGAGCAGTACTTC. V usage is TRBV29-1 and J usage is TRBJ2-7; 9 bases agree with TRBD1. The CDR3 contains 13 residues. V was clipped by 3 bases and J by 4 bases; unmatched bases: 4. Germline loops: CDR1 SQVTM, CDR2 ANQGSEA.

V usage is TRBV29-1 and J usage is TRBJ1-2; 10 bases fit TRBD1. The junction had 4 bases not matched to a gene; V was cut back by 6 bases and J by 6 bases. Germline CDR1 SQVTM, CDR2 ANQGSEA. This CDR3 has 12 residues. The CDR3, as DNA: TGCAGCGTCGACAGGGGGCTACATGGCTACACCTTC. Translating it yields CSVDRGLHGYTF.

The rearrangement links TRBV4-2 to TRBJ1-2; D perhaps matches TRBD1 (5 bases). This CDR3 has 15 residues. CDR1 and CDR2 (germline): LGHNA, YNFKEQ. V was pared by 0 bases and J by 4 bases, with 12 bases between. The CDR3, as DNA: TGTGCCAGCAGCCAAGAGGTGACAGCCTTCTATGGCTACACCTTC. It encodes CASSQEVTAFYGYTF.

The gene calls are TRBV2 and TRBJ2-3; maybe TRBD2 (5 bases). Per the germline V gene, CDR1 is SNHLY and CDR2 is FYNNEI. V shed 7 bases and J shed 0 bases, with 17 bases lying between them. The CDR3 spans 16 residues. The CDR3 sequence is CASTGSAFTSTDTQYF. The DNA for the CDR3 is TGTGCCAGCACGGGGTCGGCTTTTACCAGCACAGATACGCAGTATTTT. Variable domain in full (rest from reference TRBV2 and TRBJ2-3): EPEVTQTPSHQVTQMGQEVILRCVPISNHLYFYWYRQILGQKVEFLVSFYNNEISEKSEIFDDQFSVERPDGSNFTLKIRSTKLEDSAMYFCASTGSAFTSTDTQYFGPGTRLTVL.

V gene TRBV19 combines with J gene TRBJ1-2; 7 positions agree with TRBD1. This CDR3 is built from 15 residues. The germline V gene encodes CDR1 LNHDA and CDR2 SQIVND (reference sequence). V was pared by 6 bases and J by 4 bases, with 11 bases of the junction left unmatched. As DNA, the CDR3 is TGTGCCAGTAGAAGGACCGGGACAGACAGCTATGGCTACACCTTC. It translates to CASRRTGTDSYGYTF. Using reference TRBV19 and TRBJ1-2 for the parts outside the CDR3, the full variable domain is DGGITQSPKYLFRKEGQNVTLSCEQNLNHDAMYWYRQDPGQGLRLIYYSQIVNDFQKGDIAEGYSVSREKKESFPLTVTSAQKNPTAFYLCASRRTGTDSYGYTFGSGTRLTVV.

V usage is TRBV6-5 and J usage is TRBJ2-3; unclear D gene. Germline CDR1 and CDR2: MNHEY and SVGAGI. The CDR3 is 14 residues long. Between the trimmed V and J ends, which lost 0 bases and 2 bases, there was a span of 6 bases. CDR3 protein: CASSYSRFTDTQYF. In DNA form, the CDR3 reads TGTGCCAGCAGTTACTCGCGGTTCACAGATACGCAGTATTTT.

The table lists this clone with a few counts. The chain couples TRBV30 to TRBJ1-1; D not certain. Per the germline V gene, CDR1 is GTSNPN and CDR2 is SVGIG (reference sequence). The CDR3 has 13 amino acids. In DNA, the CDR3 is TGTGCGGGAAGTCTCCACGCGGGCACTGAAGCTTTCTTT. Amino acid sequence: CAGSLHAGTEAFF.

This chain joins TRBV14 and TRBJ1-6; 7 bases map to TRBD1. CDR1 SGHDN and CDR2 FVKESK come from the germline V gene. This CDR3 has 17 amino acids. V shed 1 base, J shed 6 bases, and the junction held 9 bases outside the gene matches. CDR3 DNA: TGTGCCAGCAGCCAAGGCTTCCGGGGACAGCTTAATTCACCCCTCCACTTT. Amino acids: CASSQGFRGQLNSPLHF.

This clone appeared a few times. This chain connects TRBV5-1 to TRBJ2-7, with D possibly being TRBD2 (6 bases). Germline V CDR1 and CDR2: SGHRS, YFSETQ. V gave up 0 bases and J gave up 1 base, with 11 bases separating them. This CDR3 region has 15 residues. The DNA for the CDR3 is TGCGCCAGCAGCTTGGTGGCTAGCGAATCCTACGAGCAGTACTTC. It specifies CASSLVASESYEQYF.

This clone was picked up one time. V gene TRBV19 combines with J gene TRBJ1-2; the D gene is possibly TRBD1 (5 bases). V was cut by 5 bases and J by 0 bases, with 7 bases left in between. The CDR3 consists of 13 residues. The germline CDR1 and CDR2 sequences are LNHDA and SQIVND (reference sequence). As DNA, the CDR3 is TGTGCCAGTAGTCTCAGGGCTAACTATGGCTACACCTTC. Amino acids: CASSLRANYGYTF.

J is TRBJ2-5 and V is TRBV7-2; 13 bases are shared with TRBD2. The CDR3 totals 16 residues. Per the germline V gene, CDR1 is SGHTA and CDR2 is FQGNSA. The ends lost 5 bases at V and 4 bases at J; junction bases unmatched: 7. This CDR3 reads CASSPRLAGGIETQYF. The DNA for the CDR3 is TGTGCCAGCAGCCCCCGACTAGCGGGGGGTATAGAGACCCAGTACTTC.

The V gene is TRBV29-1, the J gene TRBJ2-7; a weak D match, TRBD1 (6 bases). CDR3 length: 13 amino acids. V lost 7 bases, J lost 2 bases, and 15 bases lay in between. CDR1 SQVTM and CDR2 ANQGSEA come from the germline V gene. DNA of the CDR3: TGCAGCGCAGGGGCAGGGGCGGCCTACGAGCAGTACTTC. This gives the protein CSAGAGAAYEQYF.

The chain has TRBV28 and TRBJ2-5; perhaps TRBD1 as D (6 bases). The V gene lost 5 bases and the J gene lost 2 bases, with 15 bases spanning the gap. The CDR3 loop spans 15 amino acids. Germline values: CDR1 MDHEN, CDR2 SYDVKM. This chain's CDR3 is CASSLETGIQETQYF. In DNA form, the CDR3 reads TGTGCCAGCAGTCTCGAAACAGGGATACAAGAGACCCAGTACTTC.

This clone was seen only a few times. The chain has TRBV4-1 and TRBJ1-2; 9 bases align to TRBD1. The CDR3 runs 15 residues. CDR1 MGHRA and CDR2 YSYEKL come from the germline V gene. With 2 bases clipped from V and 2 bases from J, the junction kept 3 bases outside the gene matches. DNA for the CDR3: TGCGCCAGCAGCCAACAGGGGACAGGGAACTATGGCTACACCTTC. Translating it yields CASSQQGTGNYGYTF.